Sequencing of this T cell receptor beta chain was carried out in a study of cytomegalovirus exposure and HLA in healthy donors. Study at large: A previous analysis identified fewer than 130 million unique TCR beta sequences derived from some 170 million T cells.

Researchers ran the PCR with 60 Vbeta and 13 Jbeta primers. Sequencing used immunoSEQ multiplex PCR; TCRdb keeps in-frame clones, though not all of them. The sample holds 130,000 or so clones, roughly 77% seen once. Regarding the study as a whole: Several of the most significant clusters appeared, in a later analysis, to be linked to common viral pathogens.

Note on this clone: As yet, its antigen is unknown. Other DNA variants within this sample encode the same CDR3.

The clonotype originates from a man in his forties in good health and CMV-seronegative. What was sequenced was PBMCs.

The CDR3 is CASSPGRDQPQHF. CDR3 in DNA: TGTGCCAGCTCACCAGGGAGGGATCAGCCCCAGCATTTT. J is TRBJ1-5 and V is TRBV18; D is undetermined. Deletions cut 2 bases from V and 5 bases from J, with 7 bases between. The CDR3 length is 13 residues. Germline V gene lookup returns CDR1 KGHSH and CDR2 LQKENI.